This T cell receptor beta chain is from a study of monozygotic twins with inflammatory bowel disease. Germline values: CDR1 SQVTM, CDR2 ANQGSEA. The CDR3 runs 13 residues. Notes on this clonotype: Antigen unknown.

TCRdb re-called the 5' RACE reads; one entry per CDR3 protein, DNA not given. The ten top clones account for around 7.7%, within a sample of some 190,000 distinct CDR3 sequences. Study-wide findings and caveats: Among twins, concordant and discordant pairs did not differ in repertoire similarity, possibly from limited power.

The sample taken for sequencing was blood. This rearrangement joins TRBV29-1 to TRBJ2-5; without DNA, the TCRdb call of TRBD1 cannot be checked. The source is a human donor with ulcerative colitis or Crohn's disease, or a healthy co-twin of an affected twin (not recorded which). CDR3 protein: CSGNVGAQETQYF.